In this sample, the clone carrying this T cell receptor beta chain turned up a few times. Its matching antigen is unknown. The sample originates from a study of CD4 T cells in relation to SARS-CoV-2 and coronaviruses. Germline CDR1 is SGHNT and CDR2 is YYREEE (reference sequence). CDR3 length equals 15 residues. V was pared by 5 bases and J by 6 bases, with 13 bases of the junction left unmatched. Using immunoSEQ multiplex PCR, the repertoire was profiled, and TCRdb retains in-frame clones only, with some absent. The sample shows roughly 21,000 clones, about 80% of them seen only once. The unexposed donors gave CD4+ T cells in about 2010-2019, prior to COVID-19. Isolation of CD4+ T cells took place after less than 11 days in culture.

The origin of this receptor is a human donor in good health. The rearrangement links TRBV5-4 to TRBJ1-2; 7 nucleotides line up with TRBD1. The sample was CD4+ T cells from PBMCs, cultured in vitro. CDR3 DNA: TGTGCCAGCAGTCTCCCGGGGAGGGGGCGGGATGGCTACACCTTC. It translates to CASSLPGRGRDGYTF.